This TCR beta chain was profiled in a study of CD4+ T cells in melanoma. To note about this clone: Antigen specificity is unknown.

The assay was immunoSEQ multiplex PCR, and TCRdb's table has in-frame clones only and misses some. The sample lists 13,000 to 15,000 clones; approximately 62% were seen once. Germline-derived CDR1 and CDR2 are LNHDA and SQIVND (reference sequence). The V gene end was trimmed by 3 bases and the J gene end by 4 bases; junction bases not matched to a gene: 0. This CDR3 is built from 13 residues. Study conclusions and caveats: A reported correlation linked neoantigen-specific CD4+ T cells to CD8+, macrophage and B cell function. In melanoma, neoantigen-specific CD4+ T cells reportedly differed in differentiation state.

Sequencing was carried out using cells from a culture (not recorded whether cultured in vitro). The J gene is TRBJ2-4, the V gene TRBV19; TRBD2 matches at 7 bases. The receptor was isolated from a human donor with melanoma. The CDR3 DNA reads TGTGCCAGTAGTATCGGGGGGAAAAACATTCAGTACTTC. Translated, it gives CASSIGGKNIQYF.